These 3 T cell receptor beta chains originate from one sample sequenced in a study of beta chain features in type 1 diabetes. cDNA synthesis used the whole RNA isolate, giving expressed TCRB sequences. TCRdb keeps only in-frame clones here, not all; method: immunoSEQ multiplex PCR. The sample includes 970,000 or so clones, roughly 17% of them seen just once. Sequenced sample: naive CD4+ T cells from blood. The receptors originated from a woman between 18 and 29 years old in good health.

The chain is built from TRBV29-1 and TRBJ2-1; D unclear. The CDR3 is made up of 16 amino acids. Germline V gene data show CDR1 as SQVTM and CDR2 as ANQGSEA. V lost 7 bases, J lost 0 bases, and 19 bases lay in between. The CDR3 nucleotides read TGCAGCGGGCATAAGAGGCAGAAGAGCTCCTACAATGAGCAGTTCTTC. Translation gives CSGHKRQKSSYNEQFF.

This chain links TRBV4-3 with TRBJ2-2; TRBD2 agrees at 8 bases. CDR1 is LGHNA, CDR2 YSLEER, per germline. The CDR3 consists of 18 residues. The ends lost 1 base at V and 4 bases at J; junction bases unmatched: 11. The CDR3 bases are TGCGCCAGCAGCCAAGTCTTTGGCGGGAGGTCCGGCACCGGGGAGCTGTTTTTT. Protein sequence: CASSQVFGGRSGTGELFF.

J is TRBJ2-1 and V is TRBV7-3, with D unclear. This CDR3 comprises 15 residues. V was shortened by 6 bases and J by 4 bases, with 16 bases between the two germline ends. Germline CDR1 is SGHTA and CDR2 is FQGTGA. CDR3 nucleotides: TGTGCCAGCAGTCCGGAGCGACTTACTTACAATGAGCAGTTCTTC. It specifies CASSPERLTYNEQFF.